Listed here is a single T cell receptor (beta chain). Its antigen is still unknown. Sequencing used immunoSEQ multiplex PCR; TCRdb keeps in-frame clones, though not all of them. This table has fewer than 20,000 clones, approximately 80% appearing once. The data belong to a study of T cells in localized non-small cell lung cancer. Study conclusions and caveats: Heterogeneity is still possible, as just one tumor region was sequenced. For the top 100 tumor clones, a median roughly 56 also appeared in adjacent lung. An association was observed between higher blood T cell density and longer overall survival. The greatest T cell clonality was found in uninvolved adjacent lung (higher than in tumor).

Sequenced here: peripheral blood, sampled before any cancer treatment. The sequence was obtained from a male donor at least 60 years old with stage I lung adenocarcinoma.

The CDR3 bases are TGTGCCAGTAGTGCGACAGTACCGTCCTATTCCTCTGGAAACACCATATATTTT. Its translation: CASSATVPSYSSGNTIYF. The chain carries TRBV19 and TRBJ1-3, with a weak D call TRBD1 (5 bases). The CDR3 totals 18 residues. The germline V and J ends were trimmed by 5 bases and 0 bases, with 20 bases remaining between them. Germline V gene lookup returns CDR1 LNHDA and CDR2 SQIVND (reference sequence).